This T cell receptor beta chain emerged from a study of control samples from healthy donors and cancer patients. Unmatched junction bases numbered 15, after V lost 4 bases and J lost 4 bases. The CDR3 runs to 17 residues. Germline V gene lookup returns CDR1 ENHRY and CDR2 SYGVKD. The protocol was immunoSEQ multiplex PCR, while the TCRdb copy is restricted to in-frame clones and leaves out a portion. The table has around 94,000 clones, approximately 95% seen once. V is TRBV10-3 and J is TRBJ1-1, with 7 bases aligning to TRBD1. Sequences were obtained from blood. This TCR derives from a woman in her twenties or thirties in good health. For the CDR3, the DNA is TGTGCCATCAGTGGAGGGGACAGAGGGCGGATGGGCACTGAAGCTTTCTTT. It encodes CAISGGDRGRMGTEAFF.